A selection of T cell receptor beta chains follows, all from one sample in a study of cytomegalovirus exposure and HLA in healthy donors. The data were produced by immunoSEQ multiplex PCR, yet TCRdb's version contains in-frame clones alone and is incomplete. This table has roughly 93,000 clones, around two thirds appearing once. The sample comprised PBMCs. The receptors originated from a male donor in good health and CMV-seronegative. CDR3s include the opening cysteine and the closing phenylalanine or tryptophan. Each record gives: D gene, V gene, clone size, J gene, CDR3 DNA, CDR3 protein. A D gene is named only where the DNA matches it firmly. Expanded clones get a size class; other rows say once, few or many, or leave the size out.

d_call: TRBD2
v_call: TRBV19
clone_size: .
j_call: TRBJ2-5
cdr3_nt: TGTGCCAGTAGTATTGTGGCTAGCGGGGCGCAGGAGACCCAGTACTTC
cdr3_aa: CASSIVASGAQETQYF

d_call: .
v_call: TRBV25-1
clone_size: .
j_call: TRBJ2-1
cdr3_nt: TGTGCCAGCAGTTCGGGACATAATTACAATGAGCAGTTCTTC
cdr3_aa: CASSSGHNYNEQFF

d_call: .
v_call: TRBV7-2
clone_size: few
j_call: TRBJ2-7
cdr3_nt: TGTGCCAGCAGCTTAGTCCCCTCCACAGACTACTCCTACGAGCAGTACTTC
cdr3_aa: CASSLVPSTDYSYEQYF

d_call: .
v_call: TRBV7-8
clone_size: .
j_call: TRBJ1-6
cdr3_nt: TGTGCCAGCAGCCCGTCGCAGGGGAACTCACCCCTCCACTTT
cdr3_aa: CASSPSQGNSPLHF

d_call: .
v_call: TRBV9
clone_size: .
j_call: TRBJ2-4
cdr3_nt: TGTGCCAGCAGCGTAGGGGGTGGACTAGCCAAAAACATTCAGTACTTC
cdr3_aa: CASSVGGGLAKNIQYF

d_call: .
v_call: TRBV27
clone_size: .
j_call: TRBJ1-2
cdr3_nt: TGTGCCAGCAAACCCCCGGGATTTAATGGCTACACCTTC
cdr3_aa: CASKPPGFNGYTF

d_call: .
v_call: TRBV4-1
clone_size: .
j_call: TRBJ1-2
cdr3_nt: TGCGCCAGCAGCCGAGCGGGGGCAGGCTATGGCTACACCTTC
cdr3_aa: CASSRAGAGYGYTF

d_call: TRBD2
v_call: TRBV28
clone_size: few
j_call: TRBJ2-2
cdr3_nt: TGTGCCAGCACTAGACACCCGGGACTAGCGGGAGTTTGGTACACCGGGGAGCTGTTTTTT
cdr3_aa: CASTRHPGLAGVWYTGELFF

d_call: TRBD2
v_call: TRBV7-2
clone_size: .
j_call: TRBJ2-7
cdr3_nt: TGTGCCAGCAGCTTAGTGTCTAGCGGCAACTACGAGCAGTACTTC
cdr3_aa: CASSLVSSGNYEQYF

d_call: .
v_call: TRBV11-2
clone_size: few
j_call: TRBJ2-6
cdr3_nt: TGTGCCAGCAGACGACTGACCACTGGGGCCAACGTCCTGACTTTC
cdr3_aa: CASRRLTTGANVLTF

d_call: TRBD2
v_call: TRBV6-5
clone_size: .
j_call: TRBJ2-7
cdr3_nt: TGTGCCAGCAGTTACGAGACTAGCGGGAGTTACGAGCAGTACTTC
cdr3_aa: CASSYETSGSYEQYF

d_call: TRBD1
v_call: TRBV28
clone_size: .
j_call: TRBJ2-1
cdr3_nt: TGTGCCAGCAGTTTAAGCAGGGGGTGGGGCAATGAGCAGTTCTTC
cdr3_aa: CASSLSRGWGNEQFF

d_call: TRBD1
v_call: TRBV10-3
clone_size: .
j_call: TRBJ1-2
cdr3_nt: TGTGCCATCAGTGACCCCACAGGGGGCGTGTTTGGTGGCTACACCTTC
cdr3_aa: CAISDPTGGVFGGYTF

d_call: .
v_call: TRBV5-1
clone_size: .
j_call: TRBJ1-1
cdr3_nt: TGCGCCAGCACCTTCGGTGGGGGGGCCACTGAAGCTTTCTTT
cdr3_aa: CASTFGGGATEAFF

d_call: .
v_call: TRBV2
clone_size: once
j_call: TRBJ2-1
cdr3_nt: TGTGCCAGCAGTGAAGGGACTTATTACAATGAGCAGTTCTTC
cdr3_aa: CASSEGTYYNEQFF

d_call: .
v_call: TRBV2
clone_size: .
j_call: TRBJ2-1
cdr3_nt: TGTGCCAGCACAAGACTAGTCGGGAATGAGCAGTTCTTC
cdr3_aa: CASTRLVGNEQFF

d_call: .
v_call: TRBV5-1
clone_size: .
j_call: TRBJ2-7
cdr3_nt: TGCGCCAGCAGCTTTAACCGGGACATTGGGGAGGGTACCTACGAGCAGTACTTC
cdr3_aa: CASSFNRDIGEGTYEQYF

d_call: .
v_call: TRBV29-1
clone_size: .
j_call: TRBJ2-7
cdr3_nt: TGCAGCGTTGGAAAGGGAGCCGAGCAGTACTTC
cdr3_aa: CSVGKGAEQYF

d_call: .
v_call: TRBV5-6
clone_size: .
j_call: TRBJ2-7
cdr3_nt: TGTGCCAGCAGCTCACATGGCCCCTCAGTTTACGAGCAGTACTTC
cdr3_aa: CASSSHGPSVYEQYF

d_call: .
v_call: TRBV6-5
clone_size: .
j_call: TRBJ1-2
cdr3_nt: TGTGCCAGCTCCCCGTTGGGGGGGACGAGCTATGGCTACACCTTC
cdr3_aa: CASSPLGGTSYGYTF

d_call: .
v_call: TRBV2
clone_size: .
j_call: TRBJ2-6
cdr3_nt: TGTGCCAGCAGACCCCCCGGTGGGGGGACGTCTGGGGCCAACGTCCTGACTTTC
cdr3_aa: CASRPPGGGTSGANVLTF

d_call: .
v_call: TRBV14
clone_size: few
j_call: TRBJ1-1
cdr3_nt: TGTGCCAGCAGCCCGCTGAGGGTTCGAGCTTTCTTT
cdr3_aa: CASSPLRVRAFF

d_call: .
v_call: TRBV7-2
clone_size: .
j_call: TRBJ2-7
cdr3_nt: TGTGCCAGCAGCTTAGCGTCGCGACAGGGACTCTACGAGCAGTACTTC
cdr3_aa: CASSLASRQGLYEQYF

d_call: .
v_call: TRBV10-3
clone_size: few
j_call: TRBJ2-7
cdr3_nt: TGTGCCATCAGTGAGAGGACTGGGGGGGCGGGGGAGCAGTACTTC
cdr3_aa: CAISERTGGAGEQYF

d_call: TRBD1
v_call: TRBV6-5
clone_size: .
j_call: TRBJ2-2
cdr3_nt: TGTGCCAGCAGTTACGTTGGACAGGCTAGAGGGGAGCTGTTTTTT
cdr3_aa: CASSYVGQARGELFF

d_call: .
v_call: TRBV10-1
clone_size: once
j_call: TRBJ2-1
cdr3_nt: TGCGCCAGCAGTGAGTCACCGACTATAACATATACCTCTCTGGGTAATGAGCAGTTCTTC
cdr3_aa: CASSESPTITYTSLGNEQFF

d_call: .
v_call: TRBV4-3
clone_size: .
j_call: TRBJ2-1
cdr3_nt: TGCGCCAGCAGCCAAGATCAGGGGCTGGAGAATGAGCAGTTCTTC
cdr3_aa: CASSQDQGLENEQFF

d_call: TRBD2
v_call: TRBV4-2
clone_size: once
j_call: TRBJ2-2
cdr3_nt: TGTGCCAGCAGCCAAGTCGGGCTAGCGGGCACCGGGGAGCTGTTTTTT
cdr3_aa: CASSQVGLAGTGELFF

d_call: TRBD1
v_call: TRBV7-8
clone_size: .
j_call: TRBJ1-5
cdr3_nt: TGTGCCAGCAGCTGGGACAGGGTCACCAATCAGCCCCAGCATTTT
cdr3_aa: CASSWDRVTNQPQHF

d_call: .
v_call: TRBV6-5
clone_size: few
j_call: TRBJ1-1
cdr3_nt: TGTGCCAGCAGATCAAGCATGAACACTGAAGCTTTCTTT
cdr3_aa: CASRSSMNTEAFF

d_call: TRBD1
v_call: TRBV4-3
clone_size: .
j_call: TRBJ2-7
cdr3_nt: TGCGCCAGCAGCCCGCCGGGGAGGGGACAGGGGTCCTACGAGCAGTACTTC
cdr3_aa: CASSPPGRGQGSYEQYF

d_call: .
v_call: TRBV18
clone_size: .
j_call: TRBJ1-2
cdr3_nt: TGTGCCAGCTCACCCGACAGGAACTATGGCTACACCTTC
cdr3_aa: CASSPDRNYGYTF

d_call: TRBD2
v_call: TRBV9
clone_size: .
j_call: TRBJ2-1
cdr3_nt: TGTGCCAGCAGCGCCCGACTAGCGGGAGATGAGCAGTTCTTC
cdr3_aa: CASSARLAGDEQFF

d_call: TRBD1
v_call: TRBV10-3
clone_size: .
j_call: TRBJ1-5
cdr3_nt: TGTGCCATCAGTTTTGATGGACAGGGGAATCAGCCCCAGCATTTT
cdr3_aa: CAISFDGQGNQPQHF

d_call: TRBD2
v_call: TRBV18
clone_size: once
j_call: TRBJ2-2
cdr3_nt: TGTGCCAGCTCGGCCGGGACTAGCGGGAGGCACACCGGGGAGCTGTTTTTT
cdr3_aa: CASSAGTSGRHTGELFF

d_call: TRBD1
v_call: TRBV19
clone_size: .
j_call: TRBJ1-2
cdr3_nt: TGTGCCAGTAGTATAATTCGGGACAGGGGCCAAAACTATGGCTACACCTTC
cdr3_aa: CASSIIRDRGQNYGYTF

d_call: TRBD2
v_call: TRBV7-9
clone_size: .
j_call: TRBJ2-7
cdr3_nt: TGTGCCAGCAGCCCAACTAGCGGGAGGGCCTACGAGCAGTACTTC
cdr3_aa: CASSPTSGRAYEQYF

d_call: .
v_call: TRBV19
clone_size: .
j_call: TRBJ1-5
cdr3_nt: TGTGCCAGTAACGCGCAATTTCAGCCCCAGCATTTT
cdr3_aa: CASNAQFQPQHF

d_call: .
v_call: TRBV5-1
clone_size: .
j_call: TRBJ2-2
cdr3_nt: TGCGCCAGCAGCTTGGGAGACACCGGGGAGCTGTTTTTT
cdr3_aa: CASSLGDTGELFF

d_call: TRBD2
v_call: TRBV4-1
clone_size: .
j_call: TRBJ2-7
cdr3_nt: TGCGCCAGCAGCCAAGATCGGCTAGCGGGAGGGCGAAACTACTACGAGCAGTACTTC
cdr3_aa: CASSQDRLAGGRNYYEQYF

d_call: .
v_call: TRBV6-1
clone_size: few
j_call: TRBJ2-7
cdr3_nt: TGTGCCAGCAGTGCCTACCGGGACAATACCTACGAGCAGTACTTC
cdr3_aa: CASSAYRDNTYEQYF

d_call: .
v_call: TRBV27
clone_size: few
j_call: TRBJ2-6
cdr3_nt: TGTGCCAGCAGTTCACAGGTAGCCTCTGGGGCCAACGTCCTGACTTTC
cdr3_aa: CASSSQVASGANVLTF

d_call: .
v_call: TRBV4-3
clone_size: .
j_call: TRBJ2-5
cdr3_nt: TGCGCCAGCAGCGCAGCCTCTGGGCAGGCCCTGGACTTC
cdr3_aa: CASSAASGQALDF

d_call: .
v_call: TRBV27
clone_size: .
j_call: TRBJ1-5
cdr3_nt: TGTGCCAGCAGTTTAGGAAGCGATCAGCCCCAGCATTTT
cdr3_aa: CASSLGSDQPQHF

d_call: TRBD2
v_call: TRBV6-5
clone_size: few
j_call: TRBJ2-7
cdr3_nt: TGTGCCAGCAGTATTAGCTGGACTAGCGGCTACGAGCAGTACTTC
cdr3_aa: CASSISWTSGYEQYF